These 2 T cell receptor beta chains came from one sample sequenced in a study of CD8 T cells in Susac syndrome. Random hexamers primed reverse transcription of about 0.5 to 1 ug RNA. Each CDR3 protein is one row after TCRdb ran MiXCR on the immunoSEQ multiplex PCR reads. This sample has about 440,000 distinct CDR3 sequences, with about 85% found just once. Sequenced sample: CD8+ T cells from PBMCs. The receptor set was obtained from a human donor with multiple sclerosis.

This rearrangement joins TRBV28 to TRBJ2-7; D not certain. The germline V gene has CDR1 MDHEN and CDR2 SYDVKM. The ends were cut back, 6 bases at V and 5 bases at J, with 14 bases in the middle. This CDR3 spans 13 amino acids. CDR3 sequence (DNA): TGTGCCAGCAGCCCATCGGGCCAGGACGAGCAGTACTTC. Amino acid sequence: CASSPSGQDEQYF.

The chain is built from TRBV18 and TRBJ1-1; D is uncertain. This CDR3 is built from 13 residues. V was clipped by 2 bases and J by 3 bases, with 7 bases between them. CDR1 and CDR2 (germline): KGHSH, LQKENI. CDR3: CASSPDSYTEAFF. CDR3 DNA sequence: TGTGCCAGCTCACCAGACTCTTACACTGAAGCTTTCTTT.